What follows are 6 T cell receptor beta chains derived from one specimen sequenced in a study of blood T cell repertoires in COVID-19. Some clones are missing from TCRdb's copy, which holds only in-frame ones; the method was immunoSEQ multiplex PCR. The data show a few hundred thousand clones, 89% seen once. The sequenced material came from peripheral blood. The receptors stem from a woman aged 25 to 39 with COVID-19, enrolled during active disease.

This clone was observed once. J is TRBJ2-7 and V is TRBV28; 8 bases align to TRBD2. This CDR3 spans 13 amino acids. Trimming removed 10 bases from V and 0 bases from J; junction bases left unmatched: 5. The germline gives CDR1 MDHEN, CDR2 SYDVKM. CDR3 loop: CATAGGFSYEQYF. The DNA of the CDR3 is TGTGCCACCGCGGGGGGTTTCTCCTACGAGCAGTACTTC.

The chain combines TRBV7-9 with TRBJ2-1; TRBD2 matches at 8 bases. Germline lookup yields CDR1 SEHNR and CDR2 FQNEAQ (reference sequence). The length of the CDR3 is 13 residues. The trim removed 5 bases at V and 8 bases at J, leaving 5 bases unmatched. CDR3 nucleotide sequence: TGTGCCAGCAGCCCCGGGAGGGCGGATGAGCAGTTCTTC. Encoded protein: CASSPGRADEQFF.

The CDR3 spells CASSLGVGSLDTQYF. The DNA of the CDR3 is TGTGCCAGCAGCTTAGGTGTCGGGTCCTTGGATACGCAGTATTTT. The rearrangement uses TRBV11-2 and TRBJ2-3; D ambiguous. CDR3 length: 15 residues. Germline CDR1 reads SGHAT; CDR2 reads FQNNGV. V lost 1 base and J 6 bases, leaving 14 bases between the germline ends. The whole variable domain, filled in from reference TRBV11-2 and TRBJ2-3, reads EAGVAQSPRYKIIEKRQSVAFWCNPISGHATLYWYQQILGQGPKLLIQFQNNGVVDDSQLPKDRFSAERLKGVDSTLKIQPAKLEDSAVYLCASSLGVGSLDTQYFGPGTRLTVL.

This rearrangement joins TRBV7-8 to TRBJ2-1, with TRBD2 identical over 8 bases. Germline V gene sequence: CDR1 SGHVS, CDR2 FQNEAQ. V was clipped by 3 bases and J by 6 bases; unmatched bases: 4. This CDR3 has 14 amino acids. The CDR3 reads CASSFGRGANEQFF. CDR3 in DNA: TGTGCCAGCAGCTTCGGGCGGGGGGCCAATGAGCAGTTCTTC.

The CDR3 DNA sequence: TGCGCCAGCAGCCAAGGACTGTACTCTGGAAACACCATATATTTT. Protein product: CASSQGLYSGNTIYF. This chain connects TRBV4-1 to TRBJ1-3; D gene uncertain. The CDR3 extends over 15 amino acids. V was pared by 1 base and J by 0 bases, with 7 bases between. Germline V gene sequence: CDR1 MGHRA, CDR2 YSYEKL.

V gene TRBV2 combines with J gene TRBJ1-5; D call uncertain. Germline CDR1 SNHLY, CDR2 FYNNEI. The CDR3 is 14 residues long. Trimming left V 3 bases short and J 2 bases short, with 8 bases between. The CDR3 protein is CASSDGRRNQPQHF. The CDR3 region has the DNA TGTGCCAGCAGTGACGGGAGGCGCAATCAGCCCCAGCATTTT.